The rows below give T cell receptor beta chains drawn from one sample of a study of blood T cell repertoires in COVID-19. TCRdb keeps only in-frame clones here, not all; method: immunoSEQ multiplex PCR. The sample carries hundreds of thousands of clones, approximately 85% recorded once. Sequenced: PBMCs or T cells enriched from blood (not recorded which). The receptor set was obtained from a woman in her 50s with acute COVID-19. Each CDR3 is given with its conserved first and last residue. A D gene is named only where the DNA matches it firmly. Only some rows state a clone size, as once, few, many or a class for expanded clones.

v_gene	d_gene	abundance	j_gene	CDR3nt	CDR3aa
TRBV12-3/TRBV12-4	-	-	TRBJ2-5	TGTGCCAGCAGTTTAGGCAGGGCTGAGACCCAGTACTTC	CASSLGRAETQYF
TRBV12-3/TRBV12-4	-	once	TRBJ1-1	TGTGCCAGCAGTGGCCAGGAGGGCACTGAAGCTTTCTTT	CASSGQEGTEAFF
TRBV6-5	TRBD1	-	TRBJ1-2	TGTGCCAGCAGGTTCCTGGGACAGATCTATGGCTACACCTTC	CASRFLGQIYGYTF
TRBV9	-	-	TRBJ1-1	TGTGCCAGCGGAGCCTTGGTTGAAAAAGAAGCTTTCTTT	CASGALVEKEAFF
TRBV12-5	-	-	TRBJ1-3	TGTGCTAGTGGTTTGGGACATCTCTCTGGAAACACCATATATTTT	CASGLGHLSGNTIYF
TRBV2	-	-	TRBJ1-5	TGTGCCTGCCGGGAACAGCGGGCCGGCAATCAGCCCCAGCATTTT	CACREQRAGNQPQHF
TRBV18	-	-	TRBJ1-1	TGTGCCAGCTCACCCGCCCGTGGGGGGAGCACTGAAGCTTTCTTT	CASSPARGGSTEAFF
TRBV7-9	-	-	TRBJ1-5	TGTGCCAGCTCTGGGGCGGGGGGCGAAAGAAGCAATCAGCCCCAGCATTTT	CASSGAGGERSNQPQHF
TRBV7-9	TRBD1	-	TRBJ1-5	TGTGCCAGCAGCTTAGGTCAGGGGGCAATTGGTAATCAGCCCCAGCATTTT	CASSLGQGAIGNQPQHF
TRBV6-5	-	few	TRBJ2-7	TGTGCCAGCAGTCCGGGACTCGGCGGCCACGAGCAGTACTTC	CASSPGLGGHEQYF
TRBV7-2	TRBD2	-	TRBJ2-3	TGTGCCAGCAGCGTCCGACTAGCGGGGGGACTCACAGATACGCAGTATTTT	CASSVRLAGGLTDTQYF
TRBV18	TRBD1	-	TRBJ1-1	TGTGCCAGCTCTCTCGGACAGGGCTCTGAAGCTTTCTTT	CASSLGQGSEAFF